These 15 T cell receptor beta chains were all obtained from the same sample, sequenced in a study of CD8 T cells in ankylosing spondylitis. Findings of the study overall: For ankylosing spondylitis blood, a TCR beta motif of eight or nine highly homologous variants appeared characteristic.

Which antigens these TCRs recognize remains unknown. One entry per CDR3 protein, called by TCRdb with MiXCR from the 5' RACE reads. The sample shows 800,000 to 900,000 distinct CDR3 sequences, approximately 12% of them seen only once. The source material was blood, either unsorted or a sorted T cell fraction (not recorded which). The receptor source for this set is a male donor with ankylosing spondylitis.

This clonotype was counted only a few times. V usage is TRBV4-1 and J usage is TRBJ1-5; the D gene is possibly TRBD1 (6 bases). Germline CDR1 is MGHRA and CDR2 is YSYEKL. The CDR3 is 16 residues long. V was pared by 1 base and J by 5 bases, with 15 bases between. CDR3 nucleotides: TGCGCCAGCAGCCAAGGGGAGGGGAAGGGGGATCAGCCCCAGCATTTT. Translation gives CASSQGEGKGDQPQHF.

This clonotype was found a few times. This rearrangement joins TRBV20-1 to TRBJ1-1, with unresolved D. Between the trimmed V and J ends, which lost 0 bases and 5 bases, there was a span of 10 bases. CDR1 and CDR2 (germline): DFQATT, SNEGSKA (reference sequence). The CDR3 totals 13 residues. DNA for the CDR3: TGCAGTGCTAGAGACGGGAAAATTACTGAAGCTTTCTTT. Its protein is CSARDGKITEAFF.

This clonotype was recorded many times. The rearrangement links TRBV9 to TRBJ2-1, with D hard to call. The CDR3 contains 17 residues. V was clipped by 4 bases and J by 0 bases, with 17 bases between them. The germline V gene encodes CDR1 SGDLS and CDR2 YYNGEE. The CDR3 sequence: CASSPPVARSSYNEQFF. The DNA for the CDR3 is TGTGCCAGCAGCCCCCCTGTTGCGCGGAGCTCCTACAATGAGCAGTTCTTC.

The rearrangement uses TRBV2 and TRBJ2-5; the D gene is possibly TRBD1 (6 bases). CDR3 length: 14 amino acids. Germline CDR1 and CDR2: SNHLY and FYNNEI. The ends were cut back, 7 bases at V and 1 base at J, with 13 bases in the middle. CDR3 nucleotides: TGTGCCAGCACGGCTTTGGGGGCCCAAGAGACCCAGTACTTC. Encoded protein: CASTALGAQETQYF.

The sample holds a few counts of this clonotype. A junction boundary mismatches the germline segment, possibly from a read error. J is TRBJ2-1 and V is TRBV7-6; 9 bases map to TRBD2. This CDR3 region has 12 residues. Looked up from germline, CDR1 is SGHVS and CDR2 is FNYEAQ. The CDR3 sequence is CASSFLAGALVF. The CDR3, as DNA: TGTGCCAGCAGCTTTTTAGCGGGGGCCCTGGTCTTC.

This clonotype turned up a few times. The chain couples TRBV7-2 to TRBJ2-7; 7 nucleotides match TRBD1. CDR1 and CDR2 from the germline V gene are SGHTA and FQGNSA. CDR3 length: 14 residues. After removal of 5 bases from V and 2 bases from J, the junction contained 6 bases not matched to a gene. CDR3 amino acids: CASSRDRTTYEQYF. CDR3 sequence (DNA): TGTGCCAGCAGCCGGGACAGAACAACCTACGAGCAGTACTTC. The whole variable domain, remainder taken from reference TRBV7-2 and TRBJ2-7, is GAGVSQSPSNKVTEKGKDVELRCDPISGHTALYWYRQSLGQGLEFLIYFQGNSAPDKSGLPSDRFSAERTGGSVSTLTIQRTQQEDSAVYLCASSRDRTTYEQYFGPGTRLTVT.

This clonotype was detected only a few times. The CDR3 loop is CASSRPMRGHTEAFF. CDR3 coding DNA: TGTGCCAGCTCACGCCCGATGCGGGGTCACACTGAAGCTTTCTTT. The chain uses TRBV18 and TRBJ1-1, with D unclear. The CDR3 runs to 15 residues. Germline V CDR1 and CDR2: KGHSH, LQKENI. V was pared by 4 bases and J by 3 bases, with 15 bases between.

This clonotype was counted a few times. V is TRBV2 and J is TRBJ1-2; D gene uncertain. V was trimmed by 8 bases and J by 8 bases, leaving 21 bases between them. Per germline, CDR1 SNHLY and CDR2 FYNNEI. CDR3 length: 14 residues. The CDR3 here is CASGDPDPVRGYTF. The CDR3 DNA sequence: TGTGCCAGCGGAGATCCCGATCCTGTACGAGGCTACACCTTC.

At least ten counts were recorded for this clonotype. The V and J genes are TRBV29-1 and TRBJ2-7; 10 nucleotides agree with TRBD1. Losses at the gene ends were 7 bases for V and 4 bases for J; bases not matched to a gene: 7. The CDR3 covers 13 residues. Germline V lookup: CDR1 SQVTM, CDR2 ANQGSEA. The CDR3 reads CSAPGQGIYEQYF. For the CDR3, the DNA is TGCAGCGCTCCGGGACAGGGGATTTACGAGCAGTACTTC.

This clonotype was recorded a few times. This rearrangement joins TRBV6-5 to TRBJ2-3; D gene uncertain. The CDR3 length is 15 residues. Trimming took 2 bases from V and 1 from J, leaving 10 bases between them. Per the germline V gene, CDR1 is MNHEY and CDR2 is SVGAGI. CDR3 in DNA: TGTGCCAGCAGTTACCCCCCTCCGGGCACAGATACGCAGTATTTT. Translated: CASSYPPPGTDTQYF.

This clonotype showed up just a few times. The chain uses TRBV29-1 and TRBJ2-2, with D perhaps matching TRBD1 or TRBD2 (5 bases each). Germline CDR1 and CDR2: SQVTM and ANQGSEA. V lost 5 bases, J lost 1 base, and 11 bases lay in between. This CDR3 comprises 14 residues. The CDR3 loop is CSVLTGLNTGELFF. As DNA, the CDR3 is TGCAGCGTTCTTACAGGACTGAACACCGGGGAGCTGTTTTTT.

The chain uses TRBV9 and TRBJ2-1; 9 bases agree with TRBD2. Germline trimming cut 0 bases from V and 1 base from J; bases unmatched to any gene: 17. Germline CDR1 SGDLS, CDR2 YYNGEE. This CDR3 region has 21 residues. The CDR3 DNA reads as TGTGCCAGCAGCGTAGTTCCAGGGGGGAGGATAGCGGGAGAGTCCTACAATGAGCAGTTCTTC. Encoded protein: CASSVVPGGRIAGESYNEQFF.

This clonotype has just a few counts. The V gene is TRBV20-1, the J gene TRBJ2-1; D may be TRBD2 (6 bases). Germline V CDR1 and CDR2: DFQATT, SNEGSKA (reference sequence). V shed 6 bases and J shed 0 bases, with 12 bases lying between them. This CDR3 has 14 amino acids. In nucleotides, the CDR3 is TGCAGTGCCTTGCGGGGCAGCTCCTACAATGAGCAGTTCTTC. Amino acid sequence: CSALRGSSYNEQFF.

Only a few counts were recorded for this clonotype. One end of the junction varies from germline; a read error may be responsible. The chain links TRBV18 to TRBJ1-2, with D uncertain. Germline values: CDR1 KGHSH, CDR2 LQKENI. CDR3 size: 9 residues. CDR3 in amino acids: CASSPGSVF. The CDR3 DNA sequence: TGTGCCAGCTCACCAGGCTCTGTCTTC. Using reference TRBV18 and TRBJ1-2 for the parts outside the CDR3, the full variable domain is NAGVMQNPRHLVRRRGQEARLRCSPMKGHSHVYWYRQLPEEGLKFMVYLQKENIIDESGMPKERFSAEFPKEGPSILRIQQVVRGDSAAYFCASSPGSVFGSGTRLTVV.

There are a few counts of this clonotype. This sequence joins TRBV28 and TRBJ2-1, with 8 bases aligning to TRBD2. J gave up 14 bases and V 8 bases, and 14 bases lay outside the gene matches. CDR3 length: 13 residues. Looked up from germline, CDR1 is MDHEN and CDR2 is SYDVKM. The CDR3, as DNA: TGTGCCAGCCGCTCGACTAGCGCCGACAGAAAGTTCTTC. Translation gives CASRSTSADRKFF. Full variable domain (missing parts from reference TRBV28 and TRBJ2-1): DVKVTQSSRYLVKRTGEKVFLECVQDMDHENMFWYRQDPGLGLRLIYFSYDVKMKEKGDIPEGYSVSREKKERFSLILESASTNQTSMYLCASRSTSADRKFFGPGTRLTVL.